This T cell receptor beta chain appears in the sequencing data of a study of human T cells and chemical hapten exposure (dated by TCRdb to the early 2020s). Looking at the study overall: For sensitization, 2% DPC in acetone was applied to a 2 cm by 2 cm area of upper inner arm skin. Throughout the roughly 26-week study period, patients were also given weekly therapeutic DPC doses on the scalp. Patch testing was performed on the upper back with Finn chambers containing 0.01% DPC, and the patch tests were scored after 6 days according to International Contact Dermatitis Research Group standards. Alopecia areata with under or over 50% scalp involvement, alopecia totalis and alopecia universalis were represented in the patient cohort, which was mostly female. Libraries were pooled for sequencing, and variation in per-sample TCR yields was attributed mainly to small differences in library volumes within the pool. Peripheral blood TCR repertoire changes were tracked in vivo in alopecia patients during primary and secondary sensitization to the hapten diphenylcyclopropenone (DPC). Blood samples were taken from patients before sensitization (week 0) and at 2, 6 and about 24 weeks after DPC sensitization. About 28 alopecia patients gave blood for TCR sequencing at one to four time points (pre-sensitization, 2, 6 and 24 weeks).

Study-wide findings and limitations: Because every patient had alopecia, a presumed autoimmune disease, the patients' immune response might differ from that of healthy individuals. A positive correlation was found between the number of PT1 expanded TCRs and patch test score, with significance reached at thresholds 8, 16 and 32 but not 4. After repeated subsampling, the strength of the expansion versus patch-test correlation and the threshold at which it became significant changed. Compared with pre-sensitization or healthy control sets, expanded TCRs formed significantly more large CDR3 similarity clusters, which is consistent with antigen-driven responses. DPC sensitization did not change how many TCRs were above 1 in 1000 frequency, and no evidence was found of alterations in global repertoire structure.

Including the terminal cysteine and phenylalanine, the CDR3 comprises 14 residues. Left in the record is the CDR3 DNA by itself, 42 bases read in frame from the first base. For CDR1 and CDR2, the germline V gene lists SGHRS and YFSETQ. V is clipped by 0 bases and J by 3 bases, and the sequence between their germline boundaries is 6 bases long. About this clonotype itself: Its antigen has not been determined. The input lacks base qualities; no much larger clone sits a single base away.

Libraries came from RACE. Sequenced on a NextSeq 500. Library preparation attached unique molecular identifiers to individual cDNA molecules for quantitative, reproducible TCR counting. For every blood RNA sample, sequencing covered both the TCR alpha and TCR beta chains. Concerning the study's data processing: The median number of TCRs per sample was roughly 100,000, ranging from roughly 23,224 to 700,000. The Decombinator software suite was used to annotate V, J and CDR3 in the TCR reads. Every sample was subsampled to the same number of TCRs (28,000) for the PS versus PT1 abundance plots. TCRs were defined as expanded if absent before sensitization and observed at least eight times at the 2-week time point. TCRdb trimmed public reads at Q25 via fastp, called clones via MiXCR and kept in-frame beta chains. CDR3 protein sequences are deduplicated, and each keeps its most common genes and DNA. The V and J calls shown here were made by TCRdb, not taken from the authors' results. The sample table lists around 340,000 distinct CDR3 sequences, around 7% of them with a count of one. Around 8.4% of the sample comes from the top ten.

The time point label, as the study defines it: patch test 1, 2 weeks after DPC sensitization. Interpreted using the paper, the treatment or condition label stands for: therapeutic diphenylcyclopropenone sensitization with weekly scalp DPC. Blood at each patch-test visit was drawn before the patch test was applied. Patients were considered eligible if aged 18 to 70, diagnosed with alopecia and deemed suitable for DPC therapy, and patients were excluded if pregnant. Total RNA was extracted from unfractionated whole blood that had been collected in Tempus Blood RNA tubes. The sequence was obtained from a woman under 30 with alopecia areata. Some clones in this sample may be carry-over from other donors' samples. Here the chain combines TRBV5-1 and TRBJ1-4; the D gene assignment is ambiguous. The sample consisted of whole blood, taken in connection with sensitization to the hapten diphenylcyclopropenone (DPC). The CDR3 amino acid sequence is: CASSLGVPNEKLFF. The sequenced DNA: TGCGCCAGCAGCTTGGGTGTGCCTAATGAAAAACTGTTTTTT.